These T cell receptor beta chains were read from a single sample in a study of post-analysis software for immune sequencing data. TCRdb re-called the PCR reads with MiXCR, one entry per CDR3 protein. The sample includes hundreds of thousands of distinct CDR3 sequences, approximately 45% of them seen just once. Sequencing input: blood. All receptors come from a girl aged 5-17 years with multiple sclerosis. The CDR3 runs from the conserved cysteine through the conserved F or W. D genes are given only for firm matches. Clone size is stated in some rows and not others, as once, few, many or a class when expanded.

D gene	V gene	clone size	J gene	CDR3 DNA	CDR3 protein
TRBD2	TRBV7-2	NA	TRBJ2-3	TGTGCCAGCAGCTCGGGACTAGCGGGAGTGACAGATACGCAGTATTTT	CASSSGLAGVTDTQYF
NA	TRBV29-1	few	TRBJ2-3	TGCAGCGCAGGGGAAGGGGAGGGAGTATGGCCAGATACGCAGTATTTT	CSAGEGEGVWPDTQYF
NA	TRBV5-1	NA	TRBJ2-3	TGCGCCAGCGCGGGCGCTGGGCTGACAGATACGCAGTATTTT	CASAGAGLTDTQYF
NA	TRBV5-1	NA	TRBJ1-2	TGCGCCAGCAGCTCAACCGTCGCCTCGGGCTACACCTTC	CASSSTVASGYTF
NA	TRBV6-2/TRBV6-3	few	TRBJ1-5	TGTGCCAGCAGTTACTCGGCAGCCCGGATGGGCAATCAGCCCCAGCATTTT	CASSYSAARMGNQPQHF
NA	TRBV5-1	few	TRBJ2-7	TGCGCCAGCAGCTTGATTGGGGGGCTGACCTACGAGCAGTACTTC	CASSLIGGLTYEQYF
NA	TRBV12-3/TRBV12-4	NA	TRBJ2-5	TGTGCCAACAGTTTTGGAAAGACCCAGTACTTC	CANSFGKTQYF
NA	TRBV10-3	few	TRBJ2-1	TGTGCCATCAGTGAGTCCCTGACAGGCGTAGGGCAGTTCTTC	CAISESLTGVGQFF
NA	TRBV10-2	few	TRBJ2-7	TGCGCCAGCACAGGACTATCCTACGAGCAGTACTTC	CASTGLSYEQYF
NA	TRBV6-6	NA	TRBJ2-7	TGTGCCAGCAGCACCAACAGGAGTCCCTACGAGCAGTACTTC	CASSTNRSPYEQYF
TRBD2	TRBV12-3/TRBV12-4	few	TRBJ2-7	TGTGCCAGCAGCAGGGACTACCCGAATTACGAGCAGTACTTC	CASSRDYPNYEQYF
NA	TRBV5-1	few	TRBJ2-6	TGCGCCAGCAGCCTGGATTATACCCGCTCTGGGGCCAACGTCCTGACTTTC	CASSLDYTRSGANVLTF
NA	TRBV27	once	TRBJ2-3	TGCGCCAGCAGTTTATCACCCTCAGGGGACTCTAGCACAGATACGCAGTATTTT	CASSLSPSGDSSTDTQYF
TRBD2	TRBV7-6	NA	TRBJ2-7	TGTGCCAGCAGCCCCGCGGGAAGCGGGGCCTACTACGAGCAGTACTTC	CASSPAGSGAYYEQYF
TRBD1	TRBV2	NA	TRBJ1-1	TGTGCCAGCATGAGGACAGGGGAGAACACTGAAGCTTTCTTT	CASMRTGENTEAFF
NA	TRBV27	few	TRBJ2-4	TGTGCCAGCAGCAACAGAAACATTCAGTACTTC	CASSNRNIQYF
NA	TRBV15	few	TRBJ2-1	TGTGCCACCAGCAGTCACGCCCTCTACAATGAGCAGTTCTTC	CATSSHALYNEQFF
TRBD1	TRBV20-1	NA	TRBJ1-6	TGCAGTGCCTTAGAGAGAACTGGACAGGGAAATTCACCCCTCCACTTT	CSALERTGQGNSPLHF
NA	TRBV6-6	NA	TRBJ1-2	TGTGCCAGCAGTTACGCGGATGGAGGCTATGGCTACACCTTC	CASSYADGGYGYTF
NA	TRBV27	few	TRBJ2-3	TGTGCCAGCAGTTTAACTGGCGGTGGGTCTACGCAGTATTTT	CASSLTGGGSTQYF
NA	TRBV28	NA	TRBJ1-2	TGTGCCAGCAGTTTAAGGGGCCGCACGGGAAACTATGGCTACACCTTC	CASSLRGRTGNYGYTF
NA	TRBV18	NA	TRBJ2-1	TGTGCCAGCTCACCAGACAGGAGGGATGAGCAGTTCTTC	CASSPDRRDEQFF
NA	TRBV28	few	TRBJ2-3	TGTGCCAGCAGTTATGAGGCTCCCGGGACAGATACGCAGTATTTT	CASSYEAPGTDTQYF
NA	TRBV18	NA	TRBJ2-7	TGTGCCAGCTCACCAGGGGTGGGGGCAAAGAGTTCCTACGAGCAGTACTTC	CASSPGVGAKSSYEQYF
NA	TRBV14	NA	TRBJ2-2	TGTGCCAGCAGCCACCTCCTTCAGGGCCCCGGGGAGCTGTTTTTT	CASSHLLQGPGELFF
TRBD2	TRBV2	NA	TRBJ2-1	TGTGCCAGCGCGGGACTAGCGGACAATGAGCAGTTCTTC	CASAGLADNEQFF
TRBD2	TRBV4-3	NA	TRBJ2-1	TGCGCCAGCAGCCCCCTCGGGCGGGAGGGCCATTATGAGCAGTTCTTC	CASSPLGREGHYEQFF
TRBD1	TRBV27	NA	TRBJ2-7	TGTGCCAGCAGGTTCTCCACAGGGGGCGAAGGCCACGAGCAGTACTTC	CASRFSTGGEGHEQYF
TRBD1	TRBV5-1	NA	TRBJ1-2	TGCGCCAGCAGCACGGACAGGGGGCGAGCGGGAAGCATCTTC	CASSTDRGRAGSIF
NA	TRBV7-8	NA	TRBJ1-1	TGTGCCAGCAGCCAGCAGAGATACACTGAAGCTTTCTTT	CASSQQRYTEAFF
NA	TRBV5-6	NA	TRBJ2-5	TGTGCCAGCAGTCCCCGATCGGGGGCAGCACAAGAGGCCCAGTACTTC	CASSPRSGAAQEAQYF
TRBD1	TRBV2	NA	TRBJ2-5	TGTGCCAGCAGGGAGGACAGGTCAGAGACCCAGTACTTC	CASREDRSETQYF
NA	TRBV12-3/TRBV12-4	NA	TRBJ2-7	TGTGCCAGCAGTCCCCCCCAGGCAGGGCGGATCTACGAGCAGTACTTC	CASSPPQAGRIYEQYF
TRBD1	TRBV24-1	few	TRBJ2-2	TGTGCCACCAGTGATGACAGGGGTGGGAACACCGGGGAGCTGTTTTTT	CATSDDRGGNTGELFF
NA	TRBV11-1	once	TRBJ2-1	TGTGCCAGCAGCTTAGATTCGGGGGACCTTGAGCAGTTCTTC	CASSLDSGDLEQFF
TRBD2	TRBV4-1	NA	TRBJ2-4	TGCGCCAGCAGCCAAGATCCCCGGACTAGCGGGAAACTAGCCAAAAACATTCAGTACTTC	CASSQDPRTSGKLAKNIQYF
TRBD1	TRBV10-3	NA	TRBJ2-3	TGTGCCATCAGTGGCAGGGGGAACACAGATACGCAGTATTTT	CAISGRGNTDTQYF
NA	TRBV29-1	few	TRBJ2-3	TGCAGCGTTAAAGCGCCTAGCACAGATACGCAGTATTTT	CSVKAPSTDTQYF
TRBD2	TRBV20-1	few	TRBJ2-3	TGCAGTGCTAAACCCGGGACTAGCGGGTCCCTCACAGATACGCAGTATTTT	CSAKPGTSGSLTDTQYF
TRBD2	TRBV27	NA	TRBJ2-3	TGTGCCAGCAGTTTAGGACTAGCGCAGTATTTT	CASSLGLAQYF
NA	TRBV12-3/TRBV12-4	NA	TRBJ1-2	TGTGCCAGCAGTTTAAAGGCTACAGGGCTTAGAGGCTACACCTTC	CASSLKATGLRGYTF
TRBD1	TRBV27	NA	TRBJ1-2	TGTGCCAGCAGTTCACGCCCGGGACAGTACTATGGCTACACCTTC	CASSSRPGQYYGYTF
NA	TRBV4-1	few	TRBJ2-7	TGCGCCAGCAGCCAAGATGGGACCCCATTGGGTACCTACGAGCAGTACTTC	CASSQDGTPLGTYEQYF
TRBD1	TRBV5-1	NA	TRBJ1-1	TGCGCCAGCAGCCCCCCTGGGACAGGGGCCCCGGGCAGAGCTTTCTTT	CASSPPGTGAPGRAFF
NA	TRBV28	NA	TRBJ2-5	TGTGCCAGCAGCCCCCCAGCCCTGTCGGAGACCCAGTACTTC	CASSPPALSETQYF
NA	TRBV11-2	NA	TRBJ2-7	TGTGCCAGCAGCTCAAGACAGGAACCCTACGAGCAGTACTTC	CASSSRQEPYEQYF
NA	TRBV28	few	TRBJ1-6	TGTGCCAGCAGTTTAAGCGGGGCGGCCTATAATTCACCCCTCCACTTT	CASSLSGAAYNSPLHF
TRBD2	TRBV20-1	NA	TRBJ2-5	TGCCTAATTTTGGGAGCGGGGGGAGAGACCCAGTACTTC	CLILGAGGETQYF
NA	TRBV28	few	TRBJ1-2	TGTGCCAGCGATTCAAACTATGGCTACACCTTC	CASDSNYGYTF
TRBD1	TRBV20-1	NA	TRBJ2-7	TGCAGTGCTAGAGCTCGGACAGGGGTCCTTACCTACGAGCAGTACTTC	CSARARTGVLTYEQYF
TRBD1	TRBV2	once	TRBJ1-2	TGTGCCAGCAGCGGCAGACAGGGGTATAATGGCTACACCTTC	CASSGRQGYNGYTF
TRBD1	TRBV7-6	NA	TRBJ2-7	TGTGCCAGCAGCGCCGGACAGGGGGCTAGCTCCTACGAGCAGTACTTC	CASSAGQGASSYEQYF